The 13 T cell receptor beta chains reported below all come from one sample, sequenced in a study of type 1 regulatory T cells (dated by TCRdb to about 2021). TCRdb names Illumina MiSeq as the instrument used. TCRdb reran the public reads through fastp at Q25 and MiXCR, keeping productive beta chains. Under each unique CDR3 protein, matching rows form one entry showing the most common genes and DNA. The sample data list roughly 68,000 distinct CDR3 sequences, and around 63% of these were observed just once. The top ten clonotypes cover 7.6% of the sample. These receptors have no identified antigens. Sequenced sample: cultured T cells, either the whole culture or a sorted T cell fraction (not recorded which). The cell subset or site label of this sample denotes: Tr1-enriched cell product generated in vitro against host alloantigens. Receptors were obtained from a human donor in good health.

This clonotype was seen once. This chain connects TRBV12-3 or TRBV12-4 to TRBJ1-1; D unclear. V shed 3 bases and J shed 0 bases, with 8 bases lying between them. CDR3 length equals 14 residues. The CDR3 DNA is TGTGCCAGCAGTTTTAAAGTGATGAACACTGAAGCTTTCTTT. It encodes CASSFKVMNTEAFF.

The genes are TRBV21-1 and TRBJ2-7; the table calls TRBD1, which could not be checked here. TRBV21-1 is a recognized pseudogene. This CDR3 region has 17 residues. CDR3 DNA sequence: TGTGCCAGCAGCACCCTCGGAGAGGGACAGGGCTCCTACGAGCAGTACTTC. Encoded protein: CASSTLGEGQGSYEQYF.

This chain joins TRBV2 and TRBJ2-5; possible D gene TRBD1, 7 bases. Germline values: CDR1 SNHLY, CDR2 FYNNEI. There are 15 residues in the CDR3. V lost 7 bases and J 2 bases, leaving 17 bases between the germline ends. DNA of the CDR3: TGTGCCAGCAATGTTCAGGGGGGACCGCAAGAGACCCAGTACTTC. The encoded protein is CASNVQGGPQETQYF.

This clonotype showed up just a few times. The CDR3 protein is CASSPVGRKNIQYF. The CDR3 DNA reads as TGTGCCAGCAGTCCCGTGGGCCGTAAAAACATTCAGTACTTC. This chain links TRBV12-3 or TRBV12-4 with TRBJ2-4; D not resolved. The ends were cut back, 5 bases at V and 4 bases at J, with 12 bases in the middle. The CDR3 runs 14 residues.

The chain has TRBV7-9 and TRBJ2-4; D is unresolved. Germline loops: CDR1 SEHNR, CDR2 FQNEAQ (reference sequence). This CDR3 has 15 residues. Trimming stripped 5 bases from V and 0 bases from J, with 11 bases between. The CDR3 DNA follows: TGTGCCAGCAGCCCAAGCGCTGCAGCCAAAAACATTCAGTACTTC. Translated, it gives CASSPSAAAKNIQYF. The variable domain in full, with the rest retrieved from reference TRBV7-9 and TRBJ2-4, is DTGVSQNPRHKITKRGQNVTFRCDPISEHNRLYWYRQTLGQGPEFLTYFQNEAQLEKSRLLSDRFSAERPKGSFSTLEIQRTEQGDSAMYLCASSPSAAAKNIQYFGAGTRLSVL.

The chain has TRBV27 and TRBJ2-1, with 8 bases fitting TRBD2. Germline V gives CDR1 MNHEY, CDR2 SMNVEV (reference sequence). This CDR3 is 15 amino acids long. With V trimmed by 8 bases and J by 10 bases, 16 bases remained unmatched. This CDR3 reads CASHNPGLGITEQFF. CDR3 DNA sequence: TGTGCCAGCCATAACCCGGGACTAGGGATCACGGAGCAGTTCTTC.

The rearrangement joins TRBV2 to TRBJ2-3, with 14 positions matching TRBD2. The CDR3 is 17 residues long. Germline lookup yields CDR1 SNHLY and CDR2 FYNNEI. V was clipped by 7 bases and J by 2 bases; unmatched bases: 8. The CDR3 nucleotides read TGTGCCAGCAATCCGGGACTAGCGGGGGTTCTCACAGATACGCAGTATTTT. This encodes CASNPGLAGVLTDTQYF.

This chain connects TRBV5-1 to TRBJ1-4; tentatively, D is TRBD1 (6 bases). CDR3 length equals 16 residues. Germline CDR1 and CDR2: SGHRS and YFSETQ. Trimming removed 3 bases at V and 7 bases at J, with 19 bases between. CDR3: CASSSSGVGAAEKLFF. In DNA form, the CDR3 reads TGCGCCAGCAGCTCCTCTGGGGTGGGGGCGGCTGAAAAACTGTTTTTT.

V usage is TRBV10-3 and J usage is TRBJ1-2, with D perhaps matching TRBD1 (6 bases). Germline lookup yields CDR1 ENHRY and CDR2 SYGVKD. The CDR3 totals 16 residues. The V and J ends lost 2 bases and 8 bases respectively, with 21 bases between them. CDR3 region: CAISERPAGDQDGYTF. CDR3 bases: TGTGCCATCAGTGAGCGACCGGCAGGGGACCAGGACGGCTACACCTTC.

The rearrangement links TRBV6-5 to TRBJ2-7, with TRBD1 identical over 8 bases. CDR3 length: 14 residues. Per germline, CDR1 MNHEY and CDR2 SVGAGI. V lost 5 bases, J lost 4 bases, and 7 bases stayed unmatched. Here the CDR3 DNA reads TGTGCCAGCAGTCTAGCTGGACAGGGATACGAGCAGTACTTC. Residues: CASSLAGQGYEQYF.

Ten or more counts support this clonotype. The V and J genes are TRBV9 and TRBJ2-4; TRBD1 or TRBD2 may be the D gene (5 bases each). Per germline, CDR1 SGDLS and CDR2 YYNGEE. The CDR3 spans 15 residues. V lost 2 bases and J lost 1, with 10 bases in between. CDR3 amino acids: CASSVGPLAKNIQYF. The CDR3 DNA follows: TGTGCCAGCAGCGTGGGACCACTCGCCAAAAACATTCAGTACTTC. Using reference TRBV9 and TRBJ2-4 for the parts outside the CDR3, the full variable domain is DSGVTQTPKHLITATGQRVTLRCSPRSGDLSVYWYQQSLDQGLQFLIQYYNGEERAKGNILERFSAQQFPDLHSELNLSSLELGDSALYFCASSVGPLAKNIQYFGAGTRLSVL.

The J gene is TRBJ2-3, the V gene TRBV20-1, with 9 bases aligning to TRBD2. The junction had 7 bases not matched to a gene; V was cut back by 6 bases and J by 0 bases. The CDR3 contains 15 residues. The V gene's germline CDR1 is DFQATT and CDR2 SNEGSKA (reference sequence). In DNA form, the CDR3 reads TGCAGTGCCACCCCGGGACTAGCTAGCACAGATACGCAGTATTTT. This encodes CSATPGLASTDTQYF.

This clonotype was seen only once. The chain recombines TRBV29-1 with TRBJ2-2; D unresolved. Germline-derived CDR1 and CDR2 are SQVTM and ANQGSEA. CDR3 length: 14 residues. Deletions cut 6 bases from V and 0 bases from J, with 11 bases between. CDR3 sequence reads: CSVLQNANTGELFF. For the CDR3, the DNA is TGCAGCGTCCTACAAAACGCGAACACCGGGGAGCTGTTTTTT.